Given below is one T cell receptor beta chain in context. Its antigen is unknown. This sample is drawn from a study of healthy donors' naive CD4 and CD8 T cells. At the level of the study: Donors came from three age groups: 20-25, 40-50 and 60-70 years. A new alpha primer set targeted every functional IMGT alpha variant.

Naive T cells were sorted: CD4+CD8-CD45RO-CD45RA+ for CD4+, CD8+CD4-CD45RA+CD27bright for CD8+. Germline lookup yields CDR1 SEHNR and CDR2 FQNEAQ (reference sequence). V was pared by 5 bases and J by 7 bases, with 12 bases between. There are 12 residues in the CDR3. TCR libraries were built from about 500 ng of total RNA by linear amplification. TCRdb analysed the reads with MiXCR anew, one entry per CDR3 protein. The table includes about 180,000 distinct CDR3 sequences, around three quarters detected once. Study-level findings and limits: Reportedly, most V and J gene segments showed naive CD4+ versus CD8+ bias.

The receptor was isolated from a pool of human donors in good health; the sample pools cells from several healthy donors. The sequencing sample was made of naive CD4+ and CD8+ T cells sorted from blood, pooled from several donors. The rearrangement links TRBV7-9 to TRBJ2-7, with D unclear. The CDR3 here is CASSLVNLEQYF. The CDR3 coding sequence is TGTGCCAGCAGCCTAGTAAATCTGGAGCAGTACTTC.